The rows below give T cell receptor beta chains drawn from one sample of a study of blood T cell repertoires in COVID-19. The assay was immunoSEQ multiplex PCR, and TCRdb's table has in-frame clones only and misses some. The sample carries fewer than 85,000 clones, about 70% recorded once. Sequenced: peripheral blood. Receptors were obtained from an elderly woman with active or convalescent COVID-19. Both conserved end residues are part of each CDR3. The order of the fields is CDR3 protein, CDR3 DNA, D gene, clone size, J gene, V gene. D genes are given only for firm matches. Not all rows give a size; the values are once, few, many and, for expanded clones, a class.

CASSLGFSGGGGETQYF	TGTGCCAGCAGCTTAGGTTTTTCAGGGGGCGGCGGCGAGACCCAGTACTTC	TRBD1	-	TRBJ2-5	TRBV11-3
CASSDSMGQGSGYTF	TGTGCCAGCAGTGACTCGATGGGACAGGGAAGTGGCTACACCTTC	TRBD1	-	TRBJ1-2	TRBV6-4
CASTTGQQLSGNTIYF	TGTGCCAGTACTACGGGACAGCAACTCTCTGGAAACACCATATATTTT	TRBD1	-	TRBJ1-3	TRBV19
CASSFSTGGENSPLHF	TGTGCCAGCAGTTTCTCTACAGGGGGCGAGAATTCACCCCTCCACTTT	TRBD1	-	TRBJ1-6	TRBV27
CASSHRGSSGNTIYF	TGTGCCAGCAGCCACCGAGGAAGCTCTGGAAACACCATATATTTT	-	-	TRBJ1-3	TRBV14
CASSSLRGLRVRPLHF	TGTGCCAGCAGCTCTCTCAGGGGGCTAAGGGTGCGACCCCTCCACTTT	TRBD1	-	TRBJ1-6	TRBV11-2
CASSTRWDRKIYGYTF	TGTGCCAGTAGTACCCGATGGGACAGGAAAATCTATGGCTACACCTTC	TRBD1	-	TRBJ1-2	TRBV19
CASSFGRNTEAFF	TGCGCCAGCAGCTTTGGGAGGAACACTGAAGCTTTCTTT	-	-	TRBJ1-1	TRBV5-1
CASSMNLGRGLYGYTF	TGTGCCAGTAGTATGAACCTAGGACGTGGACTATATGGCTACACCTTC	-	-	TRBJ1-2	TRBV19
CAWSPGQPPHEAFF	TGTGCCTGGAGTCCAGGGCAGCCGCCCCATGAAGCTTTCTTT	-	-	TRBJ1-1	TRBV30
CASSIQGLSSPLHF	TGTGCCAGTAGTATTCAGGGGTTGTCGTCACCCCTCCACTTT	-	-	TRBJ1-6	TRBV19
CASSAGEDRGRNTIYF	TGTGCCAGCAGCGCCGGAGAGGACAGGGGCCGAAACACCATATATTTT	TRBD1	-	TRBJ1-3	TRBV9
CASSPARQGPQETQYF	TGTGCCAGCAGCCCTGCCCGGCAGGGTCCCCAAGAGACCCAGTACTTC	-	once	TRBJ2-5	TRBV7-6
CASSQDPTGENEKLFF	TGCGCCAGCAGCCAAGATCCGACAGGAGAAAATGAAAAACTGTTTTTT	-	-	TRBJ1-4	TRBV4-3
CAGQDSPNSPLHF	TGTGCCGGACAGGACAGTCCTAATTCACCCCTCCACTTT	TRBD1	-	TRBJ1-6	TRBV11-2
CASSLRTGNQETQYF	TGTGCCAGCAGCTTAAGGACAGGAAACCAAGAGACCCAGTACTTC	TRBD1	-	TRBJ2-5	TRBV7-2
CASSYSKPVPGYGYTF	TGTGCCAGCAGTTACTCGAAACCAGTGCCTGGCTATGGCTACACCTTC	-	once	TRBJ1-2	TRBV6-5
CASSQELRGSTDTQYF	TGTGCCAGCAGCCAAGAACTAAGGGGAAGCACAGATACGCAGTATTTT	-	-	TRBJ2-3	TRBV3-1/TRBV3-2
CASSSGPGLYQPQHF	TGTGCCAGCAGCTCAGGGCCAGGGCTCTATCAGCCCCAGCATTTT	-	-	TRBJ1-5	TRBV7-2
CASSQYGGAYEQYF	TGCGCCAGCAGCCAATACGGAGGGGCGTACGAGCAGTACTTC	-	-	TRBJ2-7	TRBV4-3
CAWSYGQGHGYTF	TGTGCCTGGAGTTACGGACAGGGCCATGGCTACACCTTC	TRBD1	-	TRBJ1-2	TRBV30
CASSLYRGDQPQHF	TGTGCCAGCTCACTATACAGGGGAGATCAGCCCCAGCATTTT	TRBD1	few	TRBJ1-5	TRBV18
CASTGEAYNSPLHF	TGTGCCTCAACAGGGGAGGCCTATAATTCACCCCTCCACTTT	TRBD1	-	TRBJ1-6	TRBV6-6
CASSYLRAGEKLFF	TGTGCCAGCAGCTATTTGAGGGCGGGGGAAAAACTGTTTTTT	-	-	TRBJ1-4	TRBV7-8
CASSAAQGMSTDTQYF	TGTGCCAGCAGTGCCGCCCAGGGGATGAGCACAGATACGCAGTATTTT	-	once	TRBJ2-3	TRBV2
CASSPRTGPYEQYF	TGTGCCAGCAGCCCAAGGACAGGGCCCTACGAGCAGTACTTC	TRBD1	-	TRBJ2-7	TRBV7-2
CASSEDSGTGLGQFF	TGTGCCAGCAGTGAAGATTCCGGGACAGGTCTTGGGCAGTTCTTC	TRBD1	-	TRBJ2-1	TRBV6-1
CSVQAPGTDNEQFF	TGCAGCGTTCAGGCTCCCGGGACAGACAATGAGCAGTTCTTC	TRBD1	-	TRBJ2-1	TRBV29-1
CASTPGDRPTDTQYF	TGTGCCAGCACCCCTGGGGACAGACCCACAGATACGCAGTATTTT	-	-	TRBJ2-3	TRBV21-1
CASSHGGNQETQYF	TGTGCCAGCAGCCATGGGGGGAACCAAGAGACCCAGTACTTC	-	-	TRBJ2-5	TRBV11-3
CAWARGTGVFGEGTSEQYF	TGTGCCTGGGCACGGGGGACGGGGGTTTTCGGGGAAGGGACCTCCGAGCAGTACTTC	-	-	TRBJ2-7	TRBV30
CASSFGQNTEAFF	TGTGCCAGCAGCTTCGGACAGAACACTGAAGCTTTCTTT	-	-	TRBJ1-1	TRBV5-6
CATSRDLGPGQGAYNEQFF	TGTGCCACCAGCAGAGATCTGGGGCCGGGGCAGGGGGCATACAATGAGCAGTTCTTC	TRBD1	few	TRBJ2-1	TRBV15
CASDGRQGNEKLFF	TGTGCCAGCGATGGGAGACAGGGTAATGAAAAACTGTTTTTT	TRBD1	-	TRBJ1-4	TRBV7-9
CASSPISGGNYEQYF	TGTGCCAGCAGTCCAATTAGCGGGGGGAACTACGAGCAGTACTTC	TRBD2	-	TRBJ2-7	TRBV3-1/TRBV3-2
CASSFGSDEGDEQFF	TGTGCCAGCAGCTTCGGTTCCGACGAGGGGGATGAGCAGTTCTTC	-	-	TRBJ2-1	TRBV7-9
CASSSLQRVTEAFF	TGCGCCAGCAGCTCCTTACAGAGAGTCACTGAAGCTTTCTTT	-	-	TRBJ1-1	TRBV5-1
CASSQSPAGESSYNEQFF	TGCGCCAGCAGCCAAAGCCCTGCGGGTGAGAGCTCCTACAATGAGCAGTTCTTC	-	-	TRBJ2-1	TRBV4-1
CARSLIGSPNEKLFF	TGTGCCAGAAGCTTGATCGGGAGTCCGAATGAAAAACTGTTTTTT	-	-	TRBJ1-4	TRBV5-3
CASSQEGAGVGEQFF	TGCGCCAGCAGCCAAGAGGGAGCGGGGGTGGGTGAGCAGTTCTTC	TRBD2	-	TRBJ2-1	TRBV4-3
CASGPESYEQYF	TGTGCTAGTGGCCCGGAGAGCTACGAGCAGTACTTC	-	-	TRBJ2-7	TRBV12-5
CASSQLHTSNQPQHF	TGCGCCAGCAGTCAATTACATACTAGCAATCAGCCCCAGCATTTT	-	few	TRBJ1-5	TRBV23-1
CASSLRTDGPLLNTEAFF	TGCGCCAGCAGCCTCCGGACAGATGGTCCCTTATTGAACACTGAAGCTTTCTTT	-	-	TRBJ1-1	TRBV5-1
CASSQTPGQGFTGELFF	TGTGCCAGCAGCCAAACCCCGGGACAGGGGTTCACCGGGGAGCTGTTTTTT	TRBD1	-	TRBJ2-2	TRBV3-1/TRBV3-2
CASSPTLAHEQYF	TGTGCCAGCAGCCCCACTTTAGCCCACGAGCAGTACTTC	-	-	TRBJ2-7	TRBV7-9
CAWSLGGSNQPQHF	TGTGCCTGGTCCCTCGGGGGATCCAATCAGCCCCAGCATTTT	-	once	TRBJ1-5	TRBV30
CASSSYLRGANTGELFF	TGTGCCAGCAGCTCATACCTTCGGGGGGCAAACACCGGGGAGCTGTTTTTT	-	-	TRBJ2-2	TRBV7-6
CASSLLPQASYGYTF	TGTGCCAGCAGCTTACTCCCCCAGGCGTCCTATGGCTACACCTTC	-	-	TRBJ1-2	TRBV7-2
CASSELRGLGAGETQYF	TGTGCCAGCAGTGAACTCCGAGGGCTGGGGGCAGGCGAGACCCAGTACTTC	-	once	TRBJ2-5	TRBV6-1
CASSSKGQGGEKLFF	TGTGCCAGCAGCTCAAAGGGACAGGGTGGTGAAAAACTGTTTTTT	TRBD1	-	TRBJ1-4	TRBV5-4
CASKTGGEGQPQHF	TGTGCCAGCAAAACAGGGGGCGAAGGTCAGCCCCAGCATTTT	TRBD1	-	TRBJ1-5	TRBV2
CASSLDQGTSTDTQYF	TGTGCCAGCAGCTTGGACCAGGGGACGAGCACAGATACGCAGTATTTT	-	few	TRBJ2-3	TRBV5-8
CASSPRRGDTEAFF	TGTGCCAGCAGTCCTAGACGGGGGGACACTGAAGCTTTCTTT	-	few	TRBJ1-1	TRBV14
CASAQEVNTEAFF	TGTGCCAGCGCTCAGGAGGTGAACACTGAAGCTTTCTTT	-	few	TRBJ1-1	TRBV9
CATTPGGRTNEKLFF	TGTGCCACCACCCCCGGGGGGAGAACTAATGAAAAACTGTTTTTT	-	few	TRBJ1-4	TRBV15